What follows are 29 T cell receptor beta chains derived from one specimen sequenced in a study of graft-versus-host responses after intestinal transplantation. Generated by immunoSEQ multiplex PCR, the TCRdb table keeps only in-frame clones and is missing some. The sample lists 100,000 or so clones, 90% to 95% occurring once. These receptors have no identified antigens. The sequencing used unstimulated CD8+ T cells sorted from spleen or lymph node cells, collected before transplant. Receptors originate from a human donor who was the organ donor for an intestinal transplant.

J is TRBJ2-2 and V is TRBV7-2; the match to TRBD2 covers 13 bases. V gave up 5 bases and J gave up 4 bases; unmatched junction bases: 7. Germline CDR1 is SGHTA and CDR2 is FQGNSA. This CDR3 contains 17 residues. The CDR3 region has the DNA TGTGCCAGCAGCCTTTGGACTAGCGGGAGCCTCACCGGGGAGCTGTTTTTT. Its protein product is CASSLWTSGSLTGELFF.

This clone showed up just once. The rearrangement uses TRBV19 and TRBJ2-7; 10 bases fit TRBD1. Per the germline V gene, CDR1 is LNHDA and CDR2 is SQIVND (reference sequence). The CDR3 loop spans 15 amino acids. V gave up 5 bases and J gave up 1 base; unmatched junction bases: 5. CDR3 DNA: TGTGCCAGTAGTTACGGGACAGGGGTGTCCTACGAGCAGTACTTC. Translating gives CASSYGTGVSYEQYF.

This chain links TRBV6-6 with TRBJ2-7; maybe TRBD1 (6 bases). The CDR3 is made up of 16 amino acids. V shed 8 bases and J shed 6 bases, with 26 bases lying between them. CDR1 is MNHNY and CDR2 is SVGAGI in the germline V gene (reference sequence). CDR3 coding DNA: TGTGCCAGCTCGAATGAGGGGGTCTCGCCTGCGGGCGAGCAGTACTTC. It yields the protein CASSNEGVSPAGEQYF.

This chain joins TRBV9 and TRBJ2-2; 7 bases align to TRBD1. The CDR3 consists of 17 residues. With 4 bases clipped from V and 1 base from J, the junction kept 10 bases outside the gene matches. Germline CDR1 and CDR2: SGDLS and YYNGEE. The CDR3 DNA reads as TGTGCCAGCAGCCTCTCCTACAGGGGCGAGAACACCGGGGAGCTGTTTTTT. It specifies CASSLSYRGENTGELFF.

The rearrangement uses TRBV27 and TRBJ2-7; tentative D call: TRBD1 (5 bases). The CDR3 loop spans 12 amino acids. With 4 bases removed from V and 11 bases from J, the gap between germline ends came to 15 bases. Per germline, CDR1 MNHEY and CDR2 SMNVEV (reference sequence). The chain's CDR3 is CASSSVEGAKYF. CDR3 coding DNA: TGTGCCAGCAGTTCCGTGGAAGGGGCGAAGTACTTC.

The chain has TRBV19 and TRBJ2-4; D perhaps matches TRBD1 (6 bases). The CDR3 loop spans 16 amino acids. Germline V gene lookup returns CDR1 LNHDA and CDR2 SQIVND (reference sequence). V lost 6 bases and J lost 3, with 18 bases in between. The CDR3 is CASSDRGSPGKNIQYF. DNA for the CDR3: TGTGCCAGTAGCGATAGGGGGAGCCCCGGCAAAAACATTCAGTACTTC.

The J gene is TRBJ2-1, the V gene TRBV19; a possible D gene is TRBD1 (7 bases). Looked up from germline, CDR1 is LNHDA and CDR2 is SQIVND (reference sequence). The CDR3 is 15 amino acids. Trimming shortened V by 5 bases and J by 9 bases, and 20 bases separated the two germline ends. The CDR3, as DNA: TGTGCCAGTAGTTGGGGGCAGGGGGGACGTAGTGAGCAGTTCTTC. It specifies CASSWGQGGRSEQFF.

V and J are TRBV30 and TRBJ2-1; 11 nucleotides align to TRBD2. The CDR3 has 13 residues. V was clipped by 5 bases and J by 6 bases; unmatched bases: 3. Germline V gene lookup returns CDR1 GTSNPN and CDR2 SVGIG (reference sequence). The CDR3 region is CAWDSGGANEQFF. Written as DNA, the CDR3 is TGTGCCTGGGATAGCGGGGGGGCCAATGAGCAGTTCTTC.

The chain recombines TRBV7-9 with TRBJ2-7; 7 bases align to TRBD1. There are 15 residues in the CDR3. From germline, CDR1 is SEHNR and CDR2 FQNEAQ (reference sequence). Unmatched junction bases numbered 7, after V lost 2 bases and J lost 3 bases. DNA for the CDR3: TGTGCCAGCAGCTTATGGGACAGAGGTCGCTACGAGCAGTACTTC. It yields the protein CASSLWDRGRYEQYF.

Comment on this clone: In the same sample, other DNA sequences code for this CDR3. CDR3 sequence reads: CASSSGQIRTYEQYF. The CDR3 nucleotides read TGTGCCAGCAGCTCTGGACAGATCCGAACCTACGAGCAGTACTTC. The chain combines TRBV7-9 with TRBJ2-7; tentative D call: TRBD1 (6 bases). Germline V lookup: CDR1 SEHNR, CDR2 FQNEAQ (reference sequence). The V and J ends lost 4 bases and 2 bases respectively, with 15 bases between them. The CDR3 extends over 15 amino acids.

The chain combines TRBV5-6 with TRBJ2-2; TRBD1 agrees at 9 bases. The CDR3 loop spans 17 amino acids. With V trimmed by 4 bases and J by 4 bases, 11 bases remained unmatched. In germline, CDR1 is SGHDT, CDR2 YYEEEE. The CDR3: CASSPTGGSLGTGELFF. DNA for the CDR3: TGTGCCAGCAGCCCTACAGGGGGCAGCCTGGGCACCGGGGAGCTGTTTTTT.

The DNA for the CDR3 is TGTGCCAGCAGCGTCCCGTCTGCTAGTCTGGAGACCCAGTACTTC. Its translation is CASSVPSASLETQYF. V gene TRBV7-9 combines with J gene TRBJ2-5; D gene uncertain. The germline V gene has CDR1 SEHNR and CDR2 FQNEAQ (reference sequence). V gave up 5 bases and J gave up 5 bases, with 18 bases separating them. The CDR3 sequence is 15 residues long. The variable domain in full, with the rest retrieved from reference TRBV7-9 and TRBJ2-5, is DTGVSQNPRHKITKRGQNVTFRCDPISEHNRLYWYRQTLGQGPEFLTYFQNEAQLEKSRLLSDRFSAERPKGSFSTLEIQRTEQGDSAMYLCASSVPSASLETQYFGPGTRLLVL.

J is TRBJ2-5 and V is TRBV28; 8 nucleotides match TRBD1. The tail of the sequence fits TRBJ2-7 better, so the J call may be wrong. The CDR3 totals 17 residues. The germline V gene has CDR1 MDHEN and CDR2 SYDVKM. As DNA, the CDR3 is TGTGCCAGCAGTACCGCAACGACAGGGGTCAGCTCCTACGAGCAGTACTTC. Amino acids: CASSTATTGVSSYEQYF.

Here the CDR3 DNA reads TGTGCCAGCAGGGAACCATACAATGAGCAGTTCTTC. Amino acid sequence: CASREPYNEQFF. The rearrangement uses TRBV6-1 and TRBJ2-1, with D unresolved. The length of the CDR3 is 12 residues. V lost 6 bases and J 4 bases, leaving 7 bases between the germline ends. Germline V gives CDR1 MNHNS, CDR2 SASEGT.

The rearrangement uses TRBV28 and TRBJ2-5, with unresolved D. The DNA matches TRBJ2-7 better at its end, which makes the J call doubtful. The length of the CDR3 is 13 residues. Germline V CDR1 and CDR2: MDHEN, SYDVKM. The CDR3 spells CASSFCTDCEQYF. The CDR3 DNA is TGTGCCAGCAGTTTTTGTACTGACTGCGAGCAGTACTTC.

The chain recombines TRBV7-9 with TRBJ1-1; D possibly corresponds to TRBD1 (6 bases). Trimming took off 5 bases at V and 5 bases at J, with 18 bases between the two ends. Per germline, CDR1 SEHNR and CDR2 FQNEAQ (reference sequence). The CDR3 extends over 15 amino acids. The CDR3 DNA follows: TGTGCCAGCAGCACAAGACAGGCCCCATGGACTGAAGCTTTCTTT. It is translated as CASSTRQAPWTEAFF.

The chain links TRBV5-8 to TRBJ2-7, with a weak D call TRBD1 (5 bases). This CDR3 spans 13 amino acids. V was pared by 2 bases and J by 2 bases, with 8 bases between. CDR1 SGHTS and CDR2 YDEGEE come from the germline V gene. CDR3 bases: TGTGCCAGCAGCTTTGGACAAACCTACGAGCAGTACTTC. This sequence encodes CASSFGQTYEQYF.

The V and J genes are TRBV18 and TRBJ1-4; 7 bases line up with TRBD1. The ends lost 4 bases at V and 11 bases at J; junction bases unmatched: 10. This CDR3 is built from 14 residues. The germline V gene has CDR1 KGHSH and CDR2 LQKENI. In DNA form, the CDR3 reads TGTGCCAGCTCACGCGGCTCCCCAGGGGGGAAACTGTTTTTT. Protein sequence: CASSRGSPGGKLFF.

V is TRBV9 and J is TRBJ2-1; 11 bases are a match to TRBD2. J was trimmed by 7 bases and V by 3 bases; bases with no gene match: 12. Per the germline V gene, CDR1 is SGDLS and CDR2 is YYNGEE. This CDR3 spans 17 amino acids. CDR3 DNA: TGTGCCAGCAGCGAGAGGGGCAGGGCTAGCGGGAGGAATGAGCAGTTCTTC. This codes for CASSERGRASGRNEQFF.

The chain joins TRBV28 to TRBJ1-1; weak D call: TRBD1 (6 bases). Deletions cut 8 bases from V and 2 bases from J, with 15 bases between. Germline assignment: CDR1 MDHEN and CDR2 SYDVKM. There are 14 residues in the CDR3. In DNA, the CDR3 is TGTGCCAGCGGCCCAGGACAGACCAACACTGAAGCTTTCTTT. This sequence encodes CASGPGQTNTEAFF.

The chain recombines TRBV15 with TRBJ2-2; 8 bases line up with TRBD2. V trimming: 8 bases; J trimming: 11 bases; junction bases outside the gene matches: 16. CDR1 is LNHNV, CDR2 YYDKDF, per germline (reference sequence). The CDR3 loop spans 15 amino acids. The CDR3 DNA sequence: TGTGCCACCGCGGTCGGGACTAGACCCCTTTATGAGCTGTTTTTT. Protein sequence: CATAVGTRPLYELFF.

V and J are TRBV5-1 and TRBJ2-7, with 9 bases that match TRBD1. This CDR3 contains 15 residues. J gave up 2 bases and V 0 bases, and 3 bases lay outside the gene matches. Germline CDR1 reads SGHRS; CDR2 reads YFSETQ. The CDR3 region has the DNA TGCGCCAGCAGCTTGGCAACAGGGGGCCCCTACGAGCAGTACTTC. This sequence encodes CASSLATGGPYEQYF. Full variable domain (remainder filled in from reference TRBV5-1 and TRBJ2-7): KAGVTQTPRYLIKTRGQQVTLSCSPISGHRSVSWYQQTPGQGLQFLFEYFSETQRNKGNFPGRFSGRQFSNSRSEMNVSTLELGDSALYLCASSLATGGPYEQYFGPGTRLTVT.

V usage is TRBV9 and J usage is TRBJ2-3; no clear D gene. This CDR3 has 17 amino acids. Trimming pared 0 bases from V and 0 bases from J, leaving 14 bases between. In germline, CDR1 is SGDLS, CDR2 YYNGEE. Written as DNA, the CDR3 is TGTGCCAGCAGCGTAGCTGAGCTTAGCCCTAGCACAGATACGCAGTATTTT. Its translation: CASSVAELSPSTDTQYF.

The chain employs TRBV4-2 and TRBJ2-6, with D maybe TRBD2 (5 bases). Germline CDR1 is LGHNA and CDR2 is YNFKEQ. CDR3 size: 17 residues. V lost 4 bases, J lost 0 bases, and 13 bases lay in between. CDR3 nucleotides: TGTGCCAGCAGCCCGAGGACGGAGGCCTCTGGGGCCAACGTCCTGACTTTC. This sequence encodes CASSPRTEASGANVLTF.

This chain joins TRBV9 and TRBJ2-7; 10 nucleotides align to TRBD2. The CDR3 covers 15 residues. Germline trimming cut 0 bases from V and 2 bases from J; bases unmatched to any gene: 2. The germline V gene has CDR1 SGDLS and CDR2 YYNGEE. The CDR3 protein is CASSVGGTSAYEQYF. In DNA form, the CDR3 reads TGTGCCAGCAGCGTAGGAGGGACTAGCGCCTACGAGCAGTACTTC.

V gene TRBV19 combines with J gene TRBJ1-1; D possibly corresponds to TRBD1 (5 bases). The CDR3 totals 14 residues. V gave up 3 bases and J gave up 5 bases, with 13 bases separating them. Germline V gene sequence: CDR1 LNHDA, CDR2 SQIVND (reference sequence). CDR3 region: CASSIDSGLTEAFF. The CDR3 DNA reads TGTGCCAGTAGTATCGATTCAGGGTTAACTGAAGCTTTCTTT.

CDR3 region: CASSDVVNQPQHF. For the CDR3, the DNA is TGCGCCAGCAGCGATGTAGTCAATCAGCCCCAGCATTTT. The chain employs TRBV4-1 and TRBJ1-5; unclear D gene. Germline V gene lookup returns CDR1 MGHRA and CDR2 YSYEKL. This CDR3 region has 13 residues. Deletions cut 5 bases from V and 3 bases from J, with 8 bases between.

CDR3 residues: CASSWAAGESYEQYF. The CDR3 nucleotides read TGTGCCAGCAGCTGGGCGGCGGGAGAATCCTACGAGCAGTACTTC. The genes are TRBV6-5 and TRBJ2-7, with TRBD2 matching over 7 bases. This CDR3 is built from 15 residues. The V and J ends lost 6 bases and 1 base, in that order; junction bases with no gene match: 9. Germline CDR1 reads MNHEY; CDR2 reads SVGAGI.

This clone was seen only once. The chain couples TRBV9 to TRBJ2-2; 8 nucleotides agree with TRBD1. CDR1 is SGDLS, CDR2 YYNGEE, per germline. The CDR3 length is 16 residues. The trim removed 3 bases at V and 6 bases at J, leaving 10 bases unmatched. CDR3 amino acids: CASSALATGASGELFF. DNA of the CDR3: TGTGCCAGCAGCGCCCTCGCGACAGGGGCATCCGGGGAGCTGTTTTTT.